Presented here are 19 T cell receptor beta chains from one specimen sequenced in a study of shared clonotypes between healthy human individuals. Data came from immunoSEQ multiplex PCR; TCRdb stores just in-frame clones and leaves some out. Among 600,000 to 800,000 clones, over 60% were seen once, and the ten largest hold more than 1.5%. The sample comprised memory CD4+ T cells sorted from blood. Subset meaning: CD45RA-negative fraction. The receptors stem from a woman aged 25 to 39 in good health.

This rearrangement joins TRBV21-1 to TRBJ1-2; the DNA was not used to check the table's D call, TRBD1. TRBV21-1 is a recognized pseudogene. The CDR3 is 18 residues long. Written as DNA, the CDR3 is TGTGCCAGCAGCAAAGCGAATTTTAGGGGACAGACCAACTATGGCTACACCTTC. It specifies CASSKANFRGQTNYGYTF.

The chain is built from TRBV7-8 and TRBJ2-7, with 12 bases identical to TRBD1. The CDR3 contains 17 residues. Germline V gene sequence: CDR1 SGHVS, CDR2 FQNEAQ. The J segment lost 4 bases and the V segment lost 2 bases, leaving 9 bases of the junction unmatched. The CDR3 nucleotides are TGTGCCAGCAGCTTAACGAGGGACAGGGGGCGGCGGTACGAGCAGTACTTC. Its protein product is CASSLTRDRGRRYEQYF. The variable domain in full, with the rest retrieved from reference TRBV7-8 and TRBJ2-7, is GAGVSQSPRYKVAKRGQDVALRCDPISGHVSLFWYQQALGQGPEFLTYFQNEAQLDKSGLPSDRFFAERPEGSVSTLKIQRTQQEDSAVYLCASSLTRDRGRRYEQYFGPGTRLTVT.

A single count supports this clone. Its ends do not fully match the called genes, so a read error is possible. The CDR3 protein is CASSPGQDEQYF. The CDR3 DNA is TGTGCCAGCAGCCCCGGACAAGACGAGCAGTACTTC. The chain uses TRBV5-1 and TRBJ2-7, with D perhaps TRBD1 (5 bases). Germline CDR1 SGHRS, CDR2 YFSETQ. CDR3 length equals 12 residues.

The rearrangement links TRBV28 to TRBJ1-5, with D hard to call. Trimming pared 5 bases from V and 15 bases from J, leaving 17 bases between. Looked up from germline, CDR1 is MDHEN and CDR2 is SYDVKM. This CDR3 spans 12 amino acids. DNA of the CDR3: TGTGCCAGCAGTCCGGCGGGGATTAAACGGCATTTT. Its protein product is CASSPAGIKRHF.

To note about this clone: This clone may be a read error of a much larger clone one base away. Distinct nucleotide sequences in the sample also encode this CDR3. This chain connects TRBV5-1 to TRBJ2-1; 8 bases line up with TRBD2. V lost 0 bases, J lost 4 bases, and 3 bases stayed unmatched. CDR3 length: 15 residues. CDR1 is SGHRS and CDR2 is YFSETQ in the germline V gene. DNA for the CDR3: TGCGCCAGCAGCTTGGCTAGCGGGTCTTACAATGAGCAGTTCTTC. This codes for CASSLASGSYNEQFF.

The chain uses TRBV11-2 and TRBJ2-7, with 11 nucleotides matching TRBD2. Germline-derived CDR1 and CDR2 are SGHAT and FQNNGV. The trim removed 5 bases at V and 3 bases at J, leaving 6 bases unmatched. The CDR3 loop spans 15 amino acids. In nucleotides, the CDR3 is TGTGCCAGCAGCCCCTCACTAGCGGGGGTCTACGAGCAGTACTTC. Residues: CASSPSLAGVYEQYF.

CDR3 DNA sequence: TGCGCCAGCAGCCAAGAAGCTAGCGGGAGGGCCCATGAGCAGTTCTTC. It yields the protein CASSQEASGRAHEQFF. This rearrangement joins TRBV4-1 to TRBJ2-1; TRBD2 matches at 12 bases. Germline-derived CDR1 and CDR2 are MGHRA and YSYEKL. CDR3 length: 16 residues. V dropped 0 bases and J dropped 8; count of bases not matched to a gene: 5.

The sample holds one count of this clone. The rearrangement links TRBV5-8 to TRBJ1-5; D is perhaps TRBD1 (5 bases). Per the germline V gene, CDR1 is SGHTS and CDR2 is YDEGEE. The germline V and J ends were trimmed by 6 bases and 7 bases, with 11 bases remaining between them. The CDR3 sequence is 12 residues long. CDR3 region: CASNQGFQPQHF. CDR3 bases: TGTGCCAGCAACCAGGGATTCCAGCCCCAGCATTTT.

CDR3 sequence: CAAGTGYITDTQYF. DNA for the CDR3: TGTGCCGCGGGTACAGGCTACATCACAGATACGCAGTATTTT. The chain joins TRBV28 to TRBJ2-3; D could derive from TRBD1 or TRBD2 (5 bases each). CDR3 size: 14 residues. CDR1 is MDHEN, CDR2 SYDVKM, per germline. V was trimmed by 11 bases and J by 2 bases, leaving 17 bases between them.

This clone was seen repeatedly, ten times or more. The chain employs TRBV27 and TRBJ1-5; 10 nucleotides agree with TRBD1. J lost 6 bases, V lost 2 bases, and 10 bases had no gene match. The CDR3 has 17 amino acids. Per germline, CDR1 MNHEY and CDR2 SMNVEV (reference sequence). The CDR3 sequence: CASSLRGWTGGTQPQHF. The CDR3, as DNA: TGTGCCAGCAGTTTAAGAGGCTGGACAGGGGGGACTCAGCCCCAGCATTTT.

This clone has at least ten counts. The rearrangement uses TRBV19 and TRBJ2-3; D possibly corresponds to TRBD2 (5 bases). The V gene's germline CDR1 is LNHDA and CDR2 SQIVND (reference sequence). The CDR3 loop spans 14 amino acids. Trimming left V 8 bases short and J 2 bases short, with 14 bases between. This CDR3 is CASRDPRHTDTQYF. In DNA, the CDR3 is TGTGCCAGTCGGGATCCTAGACACACAGATACGCAGTATTTT.

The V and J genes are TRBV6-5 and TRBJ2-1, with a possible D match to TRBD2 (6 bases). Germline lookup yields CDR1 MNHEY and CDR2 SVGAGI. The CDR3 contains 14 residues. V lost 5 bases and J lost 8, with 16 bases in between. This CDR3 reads CASSLPPIADEQFF. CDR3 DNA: TGTGCCAGCAGTCTCCCTCCCATAGCGGATGAGCAGTTCTTC.

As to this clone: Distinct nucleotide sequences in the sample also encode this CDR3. In nucleotides, the CDR3 is TGCGCCAGCAGCTTGGGCGGATTCCAAGAGACCCAGTACTTC. This translates into CASSLGGFQETQYF. The gene calls are TRBV5-1 and TRBJ2-5; D is ambiguous. V lost 0 bases and J 1 base, leaving 7 bases between the germline ends. The CDR3 runs to 14 residues. Germline V gives CDR1 SGHRS, CDR2 YFSETQ.

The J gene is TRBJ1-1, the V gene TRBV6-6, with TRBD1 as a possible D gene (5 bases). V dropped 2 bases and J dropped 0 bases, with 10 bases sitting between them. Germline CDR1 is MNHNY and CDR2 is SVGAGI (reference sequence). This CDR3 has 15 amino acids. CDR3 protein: CASSYPQGMNTEAFF. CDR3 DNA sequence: TGTGCCAGCAGTTACCCCCAGGGCATGAACACTGAAGCTTTCTTT.

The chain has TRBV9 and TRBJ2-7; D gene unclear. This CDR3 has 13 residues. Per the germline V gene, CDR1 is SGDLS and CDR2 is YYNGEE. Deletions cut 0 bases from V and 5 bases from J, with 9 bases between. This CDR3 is CASSVGTGHEQYF. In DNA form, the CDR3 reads TGTGCCAGCAGCGTAGGTACTGGCCACGAGCAGTACTTC.

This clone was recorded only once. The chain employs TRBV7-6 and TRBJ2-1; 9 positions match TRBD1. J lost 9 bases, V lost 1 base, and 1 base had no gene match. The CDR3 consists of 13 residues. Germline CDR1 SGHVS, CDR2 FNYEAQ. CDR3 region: CASSLGDRVEQFF. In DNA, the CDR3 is TGTGCCAGCAGCTTAGGGGACAGGGTTGAGCAGTTCTTC.

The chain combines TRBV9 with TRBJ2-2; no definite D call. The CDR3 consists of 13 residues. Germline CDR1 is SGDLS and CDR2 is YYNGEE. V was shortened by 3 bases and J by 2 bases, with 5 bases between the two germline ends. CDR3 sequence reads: CASSGANTGELFF. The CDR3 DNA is TGTGCCAGCAGCGGAGCTAACACCGGGGAGCTGTTTTTT.

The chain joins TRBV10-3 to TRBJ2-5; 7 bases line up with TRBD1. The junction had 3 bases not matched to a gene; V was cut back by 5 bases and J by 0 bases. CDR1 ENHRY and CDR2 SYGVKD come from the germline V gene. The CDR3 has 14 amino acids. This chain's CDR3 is CAISPGQNQETQYF. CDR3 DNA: TGTGCCATCAGTCCGGGACAGAACCAAGAGACCCAGTACTTC.

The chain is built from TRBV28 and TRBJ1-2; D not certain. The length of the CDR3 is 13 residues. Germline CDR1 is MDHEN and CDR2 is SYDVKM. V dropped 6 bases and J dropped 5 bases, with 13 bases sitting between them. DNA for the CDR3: TGTGCCAGCAGCCCTCAGCAAGAATATGGCTACACCTTC. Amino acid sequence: CASSPQQEYGYTF.